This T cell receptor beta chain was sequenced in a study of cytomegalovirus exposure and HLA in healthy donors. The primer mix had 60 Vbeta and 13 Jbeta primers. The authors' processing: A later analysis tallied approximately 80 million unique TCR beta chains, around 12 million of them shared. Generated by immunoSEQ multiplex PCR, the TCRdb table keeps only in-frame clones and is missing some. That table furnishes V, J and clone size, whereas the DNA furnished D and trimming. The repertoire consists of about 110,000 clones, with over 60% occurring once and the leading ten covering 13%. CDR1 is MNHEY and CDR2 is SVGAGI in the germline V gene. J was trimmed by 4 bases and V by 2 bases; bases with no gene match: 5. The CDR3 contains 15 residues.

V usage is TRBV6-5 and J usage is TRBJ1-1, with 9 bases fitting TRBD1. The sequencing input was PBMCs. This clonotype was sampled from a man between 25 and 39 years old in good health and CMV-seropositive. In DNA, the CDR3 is TGTGCCAGCAGTTACGTGACAGGGGGGACCACTGAAGCTTTCTTT. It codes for CASSYVTGGTTEAFF.